This TCR beta chain was observed in a study of cytomegalovirus exposure and HLA in healthy donors. Study at large: Earlier findings included 117 million unique TCR beta sequences obtained from 150 million to 200 million T cells.

In this sample, this clone turned up a few times. Its target is unknown. PCR employed 60 Vbeta and 13 Jbeta primers. Generated by immunoSEQ multiplex PCR, the TCRdb table keeps only in-frame clones and is missing some. The table lists fewer than 100,000 clones, 60% to 80% of them singletons. The CDR3 contains 14 residues. The germline V and J ends were trimmed by 4 bases and 4 bases, with 15 bases remaining between them. Germline V gene sequence: CDR1 SGHRS, CDR2 YFSETQ. Notes on the study in general: Both high specificity and high sensitivity reportedly marked the classifier's diagnosis of cytomegalovirus status.

The sequence derives from a female donor in good health and CMV-seronegative. The sequencing input was PBMCs. J is TRBJ2-7 and V is TRBV5-1, with TRBD1 as a possible D gene (6 bases). The CDR3 sequence: CASSLYRVGYEQYF. The CDR3 DNA reads as TGCGCCAGCAGCCTGTACAGGGTTGGGTACGAGCAGTACTTC.